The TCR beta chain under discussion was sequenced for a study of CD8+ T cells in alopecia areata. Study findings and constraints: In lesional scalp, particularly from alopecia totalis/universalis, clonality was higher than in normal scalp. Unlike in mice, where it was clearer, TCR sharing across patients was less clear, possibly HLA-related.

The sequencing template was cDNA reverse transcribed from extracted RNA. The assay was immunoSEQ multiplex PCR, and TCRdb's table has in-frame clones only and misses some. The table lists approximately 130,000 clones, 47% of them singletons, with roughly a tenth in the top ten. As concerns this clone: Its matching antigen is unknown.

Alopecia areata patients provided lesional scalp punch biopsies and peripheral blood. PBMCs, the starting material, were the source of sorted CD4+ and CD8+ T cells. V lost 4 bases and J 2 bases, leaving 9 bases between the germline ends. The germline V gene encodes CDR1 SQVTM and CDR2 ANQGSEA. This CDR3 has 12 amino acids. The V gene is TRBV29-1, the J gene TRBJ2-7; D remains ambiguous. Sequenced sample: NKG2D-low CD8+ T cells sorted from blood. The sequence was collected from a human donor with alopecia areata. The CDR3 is CSVAGETYEQYF. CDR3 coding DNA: TGCAGCGTTGCAGGAGAGACCTACGAGCAGTACTTC.